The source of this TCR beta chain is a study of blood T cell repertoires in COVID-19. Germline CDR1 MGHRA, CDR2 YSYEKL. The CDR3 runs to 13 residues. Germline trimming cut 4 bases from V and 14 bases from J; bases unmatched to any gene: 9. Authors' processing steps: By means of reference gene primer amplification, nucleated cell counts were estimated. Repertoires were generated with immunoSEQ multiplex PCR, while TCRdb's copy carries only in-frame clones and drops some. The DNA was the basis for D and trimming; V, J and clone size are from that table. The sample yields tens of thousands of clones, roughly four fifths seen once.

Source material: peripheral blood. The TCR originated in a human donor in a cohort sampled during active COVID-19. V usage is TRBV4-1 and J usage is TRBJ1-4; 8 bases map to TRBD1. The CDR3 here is CASSPGQDFRLFF. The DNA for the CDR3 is TGCGCCAGCAGCCCGGGACAGGATTTTAGGCTGTTTTTT.